The 10 T cell receptor beta chains given below trace back to one sample, sequenced in a study of radiation and T cells in renal cell carcinoma. The protocol was immunoSEQ multiplex PCR, while the TCRdb copy is restricted to in-frame clones and leaves out a portion. The profile shows about 150,000 clones, 70% to 90% of them singletons. Documented time point: blood 4 weeks post-SBRT, at nephrectomy. Regarding treatment: 15 Gy SBRT to primary tumor, nephrectomy 4 weeks later. The sample in question was blood, obtained from a patient whose treatment included radiotherapy and nephrectomy. Receptors originate from a woman aged 45 to 65 with renal cell carcinoma.

V gene TRBV4-1 combines with J gene TRBJ1-2; tentative D call: TRBD1 (5 bases). The CDR3 runs 17 residues. Looked up from germline, CDR1 is MGHRA and CDR2 is YSYEKL. Trimming took 0 bases from V and 5 from J, leaving 19 bases between them. The CDR3 spells CASSQDVQGPVLYGYTF. The CDR3, as DNA: TGCGCCAGCAGCCAAGATGTTCAGGGCCCCGTTCTATATGGCTACACCTTC.

The V and J genes are TRBV28 and TRBJ1-6, with D hard to call. The CDR3 sequence is 13 residues long. Trimming took off 4 bases at V and 12 bases at J, with 13 bases between the two ends. The germline V gene encodes CDR1 MDHEN and CDR2 SYDVKM. CDR3 in amino acids: CASSYEKPEPLHF. DNA for the CDR3: TGTGCCAGCAGTTACGAGAAGCCGGAACCCCTCCACTTT.

The chain uses TRBV11-1 and TRBJ2-2; D could derive from TRBD1 or TRBD2 (7 bases each). With 0 bases removed from V and 4 bases from J, the gap between germline ends came to 21 bases. The germline V gene encodes CDR1 SGHAT and CDR2 FQDESV (reference sequence). The CDR3 runs 19 residues. In DNA form, the CDR3 reads TGTGCCAGCAGCTTAGCGCGGGGGACAGTTGGGGGTCGCACCGGGGAGCTGTTTTTT. This gives the protein CASSLARGTVGGRTGELFF.

J is TRBJ1-1 and V is TRBV19; D unclear. This CDR3 has 13 amino acids. Germline values: CDR1 LNHDA, CDR2 SQIVND (reference sequence). Deletions cut 5 bases from V and 1 base from J, with 8 bases between. The CDR3 region has the DNA TGTGCCAGTAGTCTGCCAGCGAACACTGAAGCTTTCTTT. Encoded protein: CASSLPANTEAFF.

Only a few counts were recorded for this clone. The chain is built from TRBV5-1 and TRBJ2-1; TRBD1 is a possible D gene (6 bases). CDR1 and CDR2 from the germline V gene are SGHRS and YFSETQ. The CDR3 spans 14 residues. The germline V and J ends were trimmed by 6 bases and 9 bases, with 19 bases remaining between them. The CDR3 coding sequence is TGCGCCAGCACCACACAAACAGGGTTGGGTGAGCAGTTCTTC. Amino acids: CASTTQTGLGEQFF. The full variable domain, with the rest looked up from reference TRBV5-1 and TRBJ2-1, is KAGVTQTPRYLIKTRGQQVTLSCSPISGHRSVSWYQQTPGQGLQFLFEYFSETQRNKGNFPGRFSGRQFSNSRSEMNVSTLELGDSALYLCASTTQTGLGEQFFGPGTRLTVL.

This chain joins TRBV11-2 and TRBJ1-5; 7 positions match TRBD1. V lost 5 bases, J lost 0 bases, and 7 bases stayed unmatched. The germline V gene encodes CDR1 SGHAT and CDR2 FQNNGV. This CDR3 region has 16 residues. This CDR3 reads CASSEDRAHSNQPQHF. CDR3 coding DNA: TGTGCCAGCAGCGAAGACAGGGCCCATAGCAATCAGCCCCAGCATTTT.

This clone was recorded only once. The gene calls are TRBV9 and TRBJ2-5; no clear D gene. V lost 0 bases and J 5 bases, leaving 14 bases between the germline ends. The V gene's germline CDR1 is SGDLS and CDR2 YYNGEE. The CDR3 length is 15 residues. CDR3 residues: CASSVAPRFAETQYF. In DNA, the CDR3 is TGTGCCAGCAGCGTAGCTCCTCGTTTCGCGGAGACCCAGTACTTC.

V usage is TRBV4-1 and J usage is TRBJ2-5, with 7 nucleotides matching TRBD2. CDR1 is MGHRA and CDR2 is YSYEKL in the germline V gene. Germline trimming cut 8 bases from V and 4 bases from J; bases unmatched to any gene: 13. There are 15 residues in the CDR3. The CDR3 region is CASCISGGSGETQYF. Written as DNA, the CDR3 is TGCGCCAGCTGTATCTCCGGGGGGAGTGGAGAGACCCAGTACTTC.

The rearrangement uses TRBV6-1 and TRBJ1-5; 7 bases line up with TRBD1. CDR3 length: 18 amino acids. Per the germline V gene, CDR1 is MNHNS and CDR2 is SASEGT. The V segment lost 2 bases and the J segment 0 bases; nucleotides outside the gene matches: 10. As DNA, the CDR3 is TGTGCCAGCAGTGAATTGGGGGACAGAATTATTAGCAATCAGCCCCAGCATTTT. Amino acids: CASSELGDRIISNQPQHF.

J is TRBJ2-6 and V is TRBV18; 8 bases fit TRBD1. This CDR3 region has 17 residues. Germline assignment: CDR1 KGHSH and CDR2 LQKENI. With 6 bases clipped from V and 0 bases from J, the junction kept 7 bases outside the gene matches. CDR3 nucleotides: TGTGCCAGCTCCCCCGGGACAGGCTCCTCTGGGGCCAACGTCCTGACTTTC. Translating gives CASSPGTGSSGANVLTF.